This T cell receptor beta chain was profiled in a study of OX40 agonist ivuxolimab in advanced cancers. About the study: The mean age was about 57 years, ranging from about 20 to 90, with approximately 83% of participants male.

Comment on this clone: Its antigen is unidentified.

Regarding the study as a whole: Antigen specificity of clonally expanded peripheral T cells was not established.

Sequencing used immunoSEQ multiplex PCR; TCRdb keeps in-frame clones, though not all of them. The sample contains over 30,000 clones, 82% of which appear only once. The CDR3 runs to 14 residues. Germline assignment: CDR1 LNHDA and CDR2 SQIVND (reference sequence). The chain employs TRBV19 and TRBJ2-7; possibly TRBD1 for D (6 bases). TRBJ2-5 explains the end of the DNA better; the J call may be wrong. Specimen: CD4+ or CD8+ T cells sorted from blood, collected in a trial of the OX40 agonist ivuxolimab. This TCR was recovered from an adult with an advanced solid tumor such as melanoma, head and neck, liver or kidney cancer. CDR3 protein: CASKAGGREETQYF. CDR3 bases: TGTGCCAGTAAGGCTGGGGGCCGGGAAGAGACCCAGTACTTC.